The 18 T cell receptor beta chains reported below all come from one sample, sequenced in a study of vaccination and CD4 T cells after COVID-19. Scientists ran DNA taken from cultured CD4+ T cells through the Oncomine TCR Beta short-read assay for sequencing. TCRdb used MiXCR to reprocess the PCR reads, holding one entry per CDR3 protein. The data show fewer than 14,000 distinct CDR3 sequences, about 38% seen once. This sample's treatment: roughly ten-day PBMC culture with coronavirus spike peptide pools or control peptides (ViraFEST assay). These receptors have no identified antigens. The sequences come from CD4+ T cells from blood, cultured in vitro, collected after SARS-CoV-2 vaccination. The receptor source for this set is a human donor who had recovered from COVID-19.

The V gene is TRBV12-3 or TRBV12-4, the J gene TRBJ2-1, with D hard to call. The CDR3 has 13 amino acids. V lost 5 bases to trimming and J lost 3 bases, with 8 bases between them. CDR3: CASSVQLYNEQFF. The CDR3 DNA sequence: TGTGCCAGCAGTGTACAGCTCTACAATGAGCAGTTCTTC.

V usage is TRBV7-2 and J usage is TRBJ1-3; 8 bases align to TRBD1. The CDR3 is 16 residues long. J gave up 3 bases and V 4 bases, and 8 bases lay outside the gene matches. The germline V gene encodes CDR1 SGHTA and CDR2 FQGNSA. CDR3 sequence (DNA): TGTGCCAGCAGCTCCACACAGGGGGAGGTTGGAAACACCATATATTTT. Translated: CASSSTQGEVGNTIYF.

The chain has TRBV11-2 and TRBJ2-5; D possibly uses TRBD1 or TRBD2 (5 bases each). In germline, CDR1 is SGHAT, CDR2 FQNNGV. V dropped 2 bases and J dropped 4 bases, with 14 bases sitting between them. The CDR3 totals 15 residues. The CDR3 region has the DNA TGTGCCAGCAGCTTACGGGTCGGGGCGGGAGAGACCCAGTACTTC. This encodes CASSLRVGAGETQYF.

The chain carries TRBV6-2 or TRBV6-3 and TRBJ2-2; 8 bases match TRBD1. Germline V gene data show CDR1 as MNHEY and CDR2 as SVGEGT. With 6 bases clipped from V and 2 bases from J, the junction kept 5 bases outside the gene matches. The CDR3 is 15 amino acids. For the CDR3, the DNA is TGTGCCAGCAGGGGTCAGGGGGCAAACACCGGGGAGCTGTTTTTT. Amino acid sequence: CASRGQGANTGELFF.

In DNA, the CDR3 is TGTGCCAGCGGGGACAGGTTAAGCACAGATACGCAGTATTTT. Protein sequence: CASGDRLSTDTQYF. The chain uses TRBV19 and TRBJ2-3, with TRBD1 matching over 8 bases. With V trimmed by 9 bases and J by 0 bases, 5 bases remained unmatched. Germline assignment: CDR1 LNHDA and CDR2 SQIVND (reference sequence). This CDR3 has 14 residues.

In its sample, this clonotype was seen a few times. The V gene is TRBV19, the J gene TRBJ2-4, with D perhaps assigned TRBD1 or TRBD2 (5 bases each). The CDR3 runs to 17 residues. Trimming pared 5 bases from V and 3 bases from J, leaving 20 bases between. CDR1 and CDR2 from the germline V gene are LNHDA and SQIVND (reference sequence). CDR3 DNA: TGTGCCAGTAGTCCATATGAGGCCCTGGGGGTCAAAAACATTCAGTACTTC. This translates into CASSPYEALGVKNIQYF.

The J gene is TRBJ1-1, the V gene TRBV12-3 or TRBV12-4; D is possibly TRBD1 (5 bases). The V end was cut by 3 bases, the J end by 5 bases, with 13 bases between. CDR3 size: 14 residues. The CDR3 sequence is CASSFSGRGTEAFF. In nucleotides, the CDR3 is TGTGCCAGCAGTTTCTCAGGGCGAGGAACTGAAGCTTTCTTT.

This clonotype was detected only a few times. The chain combines TRBV7-2 with TRBJ1-1; tentative D call: TRBD1 (6 bases). This CDR3 is 14 amino acids long. Germline V gene data show CDR1 as SGHTA and CDR2 as FQGNSA. V lost 7 bases and J 5 bases, leaving 17 bases between the germline ends. CDR3: CASIQKGGRTEAFF. The CDR3 bases are TGTGCCAGCATCCAAAAAGGGGGGCGTACTGAAGCTTTCTTT.

The chain links TRBV28 to TRBJ2-2, with TRBD1 identical over 8 bases. CDR3 length: 15 residues. The germline V gene encodes CDR1 MDHEN and CDR2 SYDVKM. With 3 bases clipped from V and 5 bases from J, the junction kept 5 bases outside the gene matches. CDR3 sequence: CASSFADRVTGELFF. The CDR3 DNA reads TGTGCCAGCAGTTTCGCGGACAGGGTGACCGGGGAGCTGTTTTTT.

The chain employs TRBV7-2 and TRBJ2-7, with 8 bases that match TRBD2. V shed 5 bases, J shed 8 bases, and the junction held 5 bases outside the gene matches. The CDR3 consists of 12 residues. Germline V gives CDR1 SGHTA, CDR2 FQGNSA. Written as DNA, the CDR3 is TGTGCCAGCAGCAAGGGACTAGACAAGCAGTACTTC. Translated, it gives CASSKGLDKQYF.

This clonotype was counted between two and nine times. This sequence joins TRBV20-1 and TRBJ1-2; D gene uncertain. The V gene's germline CDR1 is DFQATT and CDR2 SNEGSKA (reference sequence). The CDR3 is made up of 16 amino acids. Between the trimmed V and J ends, which lost 6 bases and 7 bases, there was a span of 27 bases. The CDR3 DNA follows: TGCAGTGCACCTTCAGAGGGCCTGGAATATAGGGCTGGCTACACCTTC. Translating it yields CSAPSEGLEYRAGYTF.

In its sample, this clonotype is medium-sized. CDR3 in amino acids: CSASSRLGDQPQHF. The DNA for the CDR3 is TGCAGTGCTAGTTCGCGCCTGGGGGATCAGCCCCAGCATTTT. The chain recombines TRBV20-1 with TRBJ1-5, with a tentative D call TRBD1 (5 bases). Germline V gene data show CDR1 as DFQATT and CDR2 as SNEGSKA (reference sequence). Trimming removed 3 bases at V and 5 bases at J, with 14 bases between. The CDR3 is made up of 14 amino acids.

The chain recombines TRBV7-2 with TRBJ2-1; a possible D gene is TRBD2 (6 bases). Germline CDR1 reads SGHTA; CDR2 reads FQGNSA. The CDR3 runs 15 residues. Trimming left V 5 bases short and J 3 bases short, with 14 bases between. CDR3 region: CASSPTGGDYNEQFF. CDR3 coding DNA: TGTGCCAGCAGCCCCACTGGCGGGGACTACAATGAGCAGTTCTTC.

This rearrangement joins TRBV6-2 or TRBV6-3 to TRBJ1-5; D gene uncertain. Germline loops: CDR1 MNHEY, CDR2 SVGEGT. The CDR3 contains 13 residues. V was trimmed by 6 bases and J by 6 bases, leaving 12 bases between them. As DNA, the CDR3 is TGTGCCAGCAGACCCCATGGCGGTCAGCCCCAGCATTTT. This gives the protein CASRPHGGQPQHF.

The sample holds one count of this clonotype. J is TRBJ1-2 and V is TRBV15, with D perhaps TRBD1 (5 bases). The germline V gene encodes CDR1 LNHNV and CDR2 YYDKDF (reference sequence). Trimming removed 3 bases at V and 4 bases at J, with 21 bases between. The CDR3 spans 17 residues. CDR3 bases: TGTGCCACCAGCAGGGGTTCCGGGACGGAGCTATCCTATGGCTACACCTTC. It codes for CATSRGSGTELSYGYTF.

The CDR3 spells CASSYSGLEPGLAGGNEQFF. The CDR3 DNA reads TGTGCCAGCAGTTACTCGGGCCTCGAACCGGGGCTAGCGGGAGGAAATGAGCAGTTCTTC. The chain is built from TRBV6-2 or TRBV6-3 and TRBJ2-1, with 11 bases aligning to TRBD2. The junction had 17 bases not matched to a gene; V was cut back by 0 bases and J by 7 bases. The germline V gene encodes CDR1 MNHEY and CDR2 SVGEGT. The CDR3 has 20 residues.

The sample holds a few counts of this clonotype. The gene calls are TRBV6-1 and TRBJ1-2; D is possibly TRBD1 (5 bases). This CDR3 comprises 14 residues. Trimming left V 8 bases short and J 5 bases short, with 18 bases between. Germline values: CDR1 MNHNS, CDR2 SASEGT. CDR3 coding DNA: TGTGCCAGCTCCCCGGCCGGGGCGCTTTATGGCTACACCTTC. Its protein is CASSPAGALYGYTF.

The chain uses TRBV6-4 and TRBJ2-1; tentatively, D is TRBD1 or TRBD2 (6 bases each). Germline CDR1 reads MRHNA; CDR2 reads SNTAGT. Trimming left V 6 bases short and J 9 bases short, with 12 bases between. This CDR3 spans 12 amino acids. DNA of the CDR3: TGTGCCAGCAGAACGGAGGGGGGTGAGCAGTTCTTC. Encoded protein: CASRTEGGEQFF.